Listed below are T cell receptor beta chains from one sample, sequenced in a study of molecular identifiers for immune sequencing clone quantification. Via MiXCR, TCRdb re-called the PCR reads, giving one row per CDR3 protein. Among over 600,000 distinct CDR3 sequences listed, 15% to 20% were seen once. The sequencing input was naive CD8+ T cells from blood, with Jurkat cell RNA spiked in. All receptors derive from a human donor in good health. Some libraries in this study had Jurkat cell RNA spiked in. The CDR3 runs from the conserved cysteine through the conserved F or W. D genes are given only for firm matches. Clone size is given for some rows only: seen once, a few or many times, or a class if the clone is expanded.

abundance: many; d_gene: TRBD1; j_gene: TRBJ1-1; v_gene: TRBV20-1; CDR3nt: TGCAGTGCTTATATTACGGACAGGGCCAAAAACCGGAACACTGAAGCTTTCTTT; CDR3aa: CSAYITDRAKNRNTEAFF
abundance: few; d_gene: NA; j_gene: TRBJ2-2; v_gene: TRBV21-1; CDR3nt: TGTGCCAGCAGCAAGGGGCCAGGGACAGCGAACACCGGGGAGCTGTTTTTT; CDR3aa: CASSKGPGTANTGELFF
abundance: few; d_gene: NA; j_gene: TRBJ2-5; v_gene: TRBV10-3; CDR3nt: TGTGCCATCAGTGAGTCAAAGACAGAGCTACAAGAGACCCAGTACTTC; CDR3aa: CAISESKTELQETQYF
abundance: NA; d_gene: NA; j_gene: TRBJ1-4; v_gene: TRBV19; CDR3nt: TGTGCCAGTACTACAGGGTGGAGGGAAAAACTGCTTTTT; CDR3aa: CASTTGWREKLLF
abundance: NA; d_gene: NA; j_gene: TRBJ1-5; v_gene: TRBV7-9; CDR3nt: TGTGCCAGCGGCTTAGGTCAGACGAATAGCAATCAGCCCCAGCATTTT; CDR3aa: CASGLGQTNSNQPQHF
abundance: many; d_gene: NA; j_gene: TRBJ2-7; v_gene: TRBV11-2; CDR3nt: TGTGCCAGCAGCTTAGAATCAGCTACCTACGAGCAGTACTTC; CDR3aa: CASSLESATYEQYF
abundance: many; d_gene: TRBD2; j_gene: TRBJ2-3; v_gene: TRBV12-3/TRBV12-4; CDR3nt: TGTGCCAGCAGTTCGCCACCCGAGGGTGTCGGGAGGTTCTCAGATACGCAGTATTTT; CDR3aa: CASSSPPEGVGRFSDTQYF
abundance: once; d_gene: NA; j_gene: TRBJ2-5; v_gene: TRBV20-1; CDR3nt: TGCAGTGCAAACTATCGGGACATCGGGTTCGAGACCCAGTACTTC; CDR3aa: CSANYRDIGFETQYF
abundance: many; d_gene: TRBD1; j_gene: TRBJ2-6; v_gene: TRBV2; CDR3nt: TGTGCCAGCAGTGTGGACAGGGAAACTTTAGTTGGGGCCAACGTCCTGACTTTC; CDR3aa: CASSVDRETLVGANVLTF
abundance: many; d_gene: NA; j_gene: TRBJ1-4; v_gene: TRBV13; CDR3nt: TGTGCCAGCAGCTTAGGCCTGGGAAAACTGTTTTTT; CDR3aa: CASSLGLGKLFF
abundance: many; d_gene: TRBD1; j_gene: TRBJ2-7; v_gene: TRBV28; CDR3nt: TGTGCCAGCCAACTCCGGGACAGGTCCTACGAGCAGTACTTC; CDR3aa: CASQLRDRSYEQYF
abundance: few; d_gene: TRBD1; j_gene: TRBJ1-2; v_gene: TRBV3-1; CDR3nt: TGTGCCAGCAGACCGACAGGGGGTGGCTATGGCTACACCTTC; CDR3aa: CASRPTGGGYGYTF
abundance: NA; d_gene: NA; j_gene: TRBJ2-7; v_gene: TRBV5-3; CDR3nt: TGTACCAGCAGCTTGGCCCCAATCTCCTACGAGCAGTACTTC; CDR3aa: CTSSLAPISYEQYF
abundance: many; d_gene: TRBD1; j_gene: TRBJ2-7; v_gene: TRBV3-1; CDR3nt: TGTGCCAGCAGCCACGGGGACAGGGGGGACGAGCAGTACTTC; CDR3aa: CASSHGDRGDEQYF
abundance: few; d_gene: NA; j_gene: TRBJ2-7; v_gene: TRBV6-2/TRBV6-3; CDR3nt: TGTGCCAGCAAGGTGCGGACGAGCTCCTACGAGCAGTACTTC; CDR3aa: CASKVRTSSYEQYF
abundance: NA; d_gene: TRBD1; j_gene: TRBJ1-2; v_gene: TRBV19; CDR3nt: TGTGCCAGTAGTATAAGTACTCGGGGACAGGCGAGCGGCTACACCTTC; CDR3aa: CASSISTRGQASGYTF
abundance: NA; d_gene: NA; j_gene: TRBJ2-7; v_gene: TRBV11-2; CDR3nt: TGTGCCAGCAGCTTACCCGAGGGAATCACCTACGAGCAGTGCTTC; CDR3aa: CASSLPEGITYEQCF
abundance: many; d_gene: NA; j_gene: TRBJ2-7; v_gene: TRBV5-1; CDR3nt: TGCGCCAGCAGCTTCTCAGGGGCCCCGTCTACCTACGAGCAGTACTTC; CDR3aa: CASSFSGAPSTYEQYF
abundance: many; d_gene: TRBD2; j_gene: TRBJ2-3; v_gene: TRBV29-1; CDR3nt: TGCAGCGTTGAAGATCGGCCGCGGGAGGGTCCCCCGGTGCTAAATACGCAGTATTTT; CDR3aa: CSVEDRPREGPPVLNTQYF
abundance: few; d_gene: NA; j_gene: TRBJ2-1; v_gene: TRBV9; CDR3nt: TGTGCCAGCTCTAACGCGGGTCACTCCTACAATGAGCAGTTCTTC; CDR3aa: CASSNAGHSYNEQFF
abundance: few; d_gene: TRBD2; j_gene: TRBJ2-5; v_gene: TRBV30; CDR3nt: TGTGCCTGGGCTAGCGGGGGACACCAAGAGACCCAGTACTTC; CDR3aa: CAWASGGHQETQYF
abundance: NA; d_gene: NA; j_gene: TRBJ2-7; v_gene: TRBV5-8; CDR3nt: TGTGCCAGCAGCTTGGTTACATACCACGAGCAGTACTTC; CDR3aa: CASSLVTYHEQYF
abundance: many; d_gene: NA; j_gene: TRBJ1-3; v_gene: TRBV19; CDR3nt: TGTGCCACCACAATAGGCACTGGAAGCACCATATATTTT; CDR3aa: CATTIGTGSTIYF
abundance: many; d_gene: NA; j_gene: TRBJ1-1; v_gene: TRBV9; CDR3nt: TGTGCCAGCGGACCTCCACGGGGTGAAGCTTTCTTT; CDR3aa: CASGPPRGEAFF
abundance: many; d_gene: NA; j_gene: TRBJ2-5; v_gene: TRBV10-2; CDR3nt: TGCGCCAGCACTAGCGTTAAGTCCCAAGAGACCCAGTACTTC; CDR3aa: CASTSVKSQETQYF
abundance: many; d_gene: NA; j_gene: TRBJ1-1; v_gene: TRBV27; CDR3nt: TGTGCCAGCAGTCCGACAGGCCCCACTGAAGCTTTCTTT; CDR3aa: CASSPTGPTEAFF
abundance: many; d_gene: TRBD1; j_gene: TRBJ1-5; v_gene: TRBV6-2/TRBV6-3; CDR3nt: TGTGCCAGCGCAGACAGGGCCAATCAGCCCCAGCATTTT; CDR3aa: CASADRANQPQHF
abundance: few; d_gene: NA; j_gene: TRBJ1-2; v_gene: TRBV29-1; CDR3nt: TGCAGCGGACGGACCATCTATGGCTACACCTTC; CDR3aa: CSGRTIYGYTF
abundance: many; d_gene: NA; j_gene: TRBJ2-1; v_gene: TRBV9; CDR3nt: TGTGCCAGCAGCGTCGACTCCTACAATGAGCAGTTCTTC; CDR3aa: CASSVDSYNEQFF
abundance: few; d_gene: NA; j_gene: TRBJ2-1; v_gene: TRBV11-2; CDR3nt: TGTGCCAGCAGTCATAGGGTAGGGACAAACTACAATGAGCAGTTCTTC; CDR3aa: CASSHRVGTNYNEQFF
abundance: few; d_gene: TRBD1; j_gene: TRBJ1-1; v_gene: TRBV9; CDR3nt: TGTGCCAGCAGCGCAAGTGGAGGACAGGGCCCGAACACTGAAGCTTTCTTT; CDR3aa: CASSASGGQGPNTEAFF
abundance: few; d_gene: NA; j_gene: TRBJ2-7; v_gene: TRBV10-1; CDR3nt: TGCGCCAGCAGTGGAATGGGGAATGGCGAGCAGTACTTC; CDR3aa: CASSGMGNGEQYF
abundance: many; d_gene: NA; j_gene: TRBJ1-1; v_gene: TRBV7-6; CDR3nt: TGTGCCAGCACCGCGACAGATATGAACACTGAAGCTTTCTTT; CDR3aa: CASTATDMNTEAFF
abundance: many; d_gene: NA; j_gene: TRBJ2-2; v_gene: TRBV4-3; CDR3nt: TGCGCCAGCAGCCAAGAACCGGGACTGTCAAACACCGGGGAGCTGTTTTTT; CDR3aa: CASSQEPGLSNTGELFF
abundance: few; d_gene: NA; j_gene: TRBJ1-1; v_gene: TRBV4-2; CDR3nt: TGTGCCAGCAGCCAAGACGACGGCACGTTGAACACTGTAGCTTTCTTT; CDR3aa: CASSQDDGTLNTVAFF
abundance: NA; d_gene: NA; j_gene: TRBJ2-1; v_gene: TRBV13; CDR3nt: TGTGCCAGCAGCCCGGGACAACTCCACAATGAGCAGTTCTTC; CDR3aa: CASSPGQLHNEQFF
abundance: NA; d_gene: TRBD2; j_gene: TRBJ2-1; v_gene: TRBV27; CDR3nt: TGTGCCATCCTAGCGGGGGGCTACAATGAGCAGTTCTTC; CDR3aa: CAILAGGYNEQFF
abundance: many; d_gene: NA; j_gene: TRBJ2-7; v_gene: TRBV7-9; CDR3nt: TGTGCCAGCAGCTTAGGGTTTGGCGTCGAGCAGTACTTC; CDR3aa: CASSLGFGVEQYF
abundance: many; d_gene: NA; j_gene: TRBJ2-7; v_gene: TRBV2; CDR3nt: TGTGCCCGCACAGCCCTCCGCGGCTCGGAGCAGTACTTC; CDR3aa: CARTALRGSEQYF